This T cell receptor (beta chain) was captured by sequencing in a study of cytomegalovirus exposure and HLA in healthy donors. Study background: One earlier analysis, a look at roughly 180 million T cells, found 117 million unique TCR beta sequences. Notes on the study in general: Among immune exposure information, only CMV serostatus was available. Reportedly, a later analysis found an Asian-associated ancestry cluster had fewer N-insertions than the approximately 640-donor mean. Cytomegalovirus-associated TCR beta chains were listed, numbering 164.

This clone has just a few counts. Its cognate antigen is unknown. The length of the CDR3 is 15 residues. The ends lost 5 bases at V and 5 bases at J; junction bases unmatched: 9. The V gene's germline CDR1 is SGHVS and CDR2 FNYEAQ. PCR involved 60 Vbeta and 13 Jbeta primers. The repertoire was sequenced with immunoSEQ multiplex PCR; TCRdb's copy has only in-frame clones and lacks some. The sample has 100,000 to 150,000 clones, about 73% seen once; the top ten hold approximately 2.9%. The sample taken for sequencing was PBMCs. The chain combines TRBV7-6 with TRBJ1-1; TRBD1 matches 9 bases. This receptor was taken from a human donor in good health. The CDR3 is CASSRSRTGETEAFF. CDR3 bases: TGTGCCAGCAGCCGGAGTCGGACAGGGGAAACTGAAGCTTTCTTT.